Below are 8 T cell receptor beta chains sequenced from a single sample in a study of regulatory T cells in long-lasting Graves disease. Specified time point: newly diagnosed GD, antithyroid drugs for less than 3 months. There was RNA extracted from PBMCs, and the TCR library was made from it. Sequencing libraries for TCR beta were prepared with iRepertoire HTBI primers and Arm-PCR of CDR3 regions. TCRdb independently ran MiXCR on the multiplex PCR reads; one entry per CDR3 protein. The sample records approximately 540,000 distinct CDR3 sequences, 12% being singletons. The same data also contributed to another study, on T cells in Graves' hyperthyroidism and ophthalmopathy.

The sequencing here drew on peripheral blood mononuclear cells (PBMCs), taken at new diagnosis, from a patient treated with antithyroid drugs. The source of these receptors is a woman between 25 and 40 years old with Graves disease.

This clonotype was recorded many times. The chain employs TRBV18 and TRBJ2-1, with 14 bases that match TRBD2. The CDR3 sequence is 16 residues long. The trim removed 6 bases at V and 8 bases at J, leaving 9 bases unmatched. Per germline, CDR1 KGHSH and CDR2 LQKENI. The CDR3 region has the DNA TGTGCCAGCTCGCCGCTGGGACTAGCGGGAGTTCATGAGCAGTTCTTC. Its translation is CASSPLGLAGVHEQFF. The full variable domain, with the rest looked up from reference TRBV18 and TRBJ2-1, is NAGVMQNPRHLVRRRGQEARLRCSPMKGHSHVYWYRQLPEEGLKFMVYLQKENIIDESGMPKERFSAEFPKEGPSILRIQQVVRGDSAAYFCASSPLGLAGVHEQFFGPGTRLTVL.

The gene calls are TRBV25-1 and TRBJ2-2; TRBD2 matches 7 bases. There are 17 residues in the CDR3. Trimming cost V 4 bases and J 6 bases; bases outside gene matches: 14. Germline V CDR1 and CDR2: MGHDK, SYGVNS. This CDR3 is CASSANRGGAVSGELFF. The CDR3, as DNA: TGTGCCAGCAGTGCGAATAGGGGAGGGGCGGTTTCCGGGGAGCTGTTTTTT. The full variable domain, completed using reference TRBV25-1 and TRBJ2-2, is EADIYQTPRYLVIGTGKKITLECSQTMGHDKMYWYQQDPGMELHLIHYSYGVNSTEKGDLSSESTVSRIRTEHFPLTLESARPSHTSQYLCASSANRGGAVSGELFFGEGSRLTVL.

The sample holds a few counts of this clonotype. The rearrangement uses TRBV19 and TRBJ2-7, with TRBD1 matching over 9 bases. The CDR3 has 13 amino acids. Germline V CDR1 and CDR2: LNHDA, SQIVND (reference sequence). V trimming: 5 bases; J trimming: 7 bases; junction bases outside the gene matches: 6. The DNA of the CDR3 is TGTGCCAGTAGTTTCAACAGGGGGCGAGAGCAGTACTTC. Encoded protein: CASSFNRGREQYF.

This clonotype has only a few counts. V usage is TRBV7-6 and J usage is TRBJ2-6; TRBD1 agrees at 8 bases. This CDR3 has 20 residues. The J segment lost 0 bases and the V segment lost 5 bases, leaving 15 bases of the junction unmatched. CDR1 and CDR2 (germline): SGHVS, FNYEAQ. CDR3 amino acids: CASSPLSGTGELSGANVLTF. In DNA, the CDR3 is TGTGCCAGCAGCCCCTTATCCGGGACAGGCGAACTCTCTGGGGCCAACGTCCTGACTTTC. Combining the CDR3 with reference TRBV7-6 and TRBJ2-6 gives the whole variable domain GAGVSQSPRYKVTKRGQDVALRCDPISGHVSLYWYRQALGQGPEFLTYFNYEAQQDKSGLPNDRFSAERPEGSISTLTIQRTEQRDSAMYRCASSPLSGTGELSGANVLTFGAGSRLTVL.

As to this clonotype: The conserved closing phenylalanine or tryptophan is absent in this CDR3, likely reflecting a read error. The chain employs TRBV4-1 and TRBJ2-7, with D perhaps being TRBD1 or TRBD2 (5 bases each). Between the trimmed V and J ends, which lost 5 bases and 3 bases, there was a span of 11 bases. Germline values: CDR1 MGHRA, CDR2 YSYEKL. The CDR3 loop spans 13 amino acids. CDR3 loop: CASSLGRNYEQYL. The CDR3 coding sequence is TGCGCCAGCAGCTTGGGACGGAACTACGAGCAGTACTTG.

The CDR3 bases are TGTGCCAGCAGCCAGAATTTGGGGGGCGCGAATGAAAAACTGTTTTTT. The encoded protein is CASSQNLGGANEKLFF. This chain connects TRBV5-5 to TRBJ1-4, with TRBD1 as a possible D gene (6 bases). Germline assignment: CDR1 SGHKS and CDR2 YYEKEE (reference sequence). The CDR3 loop spans 16 amino acids. V lost 4 bases and J lost 5, with 18 bases in between.

This clonotype was counted a few times. The chain combines TRBV9 with TRBJ1-2, with TRBD1 identical over 7 bases. The germline CDR1 and CDR2 sequences are SGDLS and YYNGEE. With V trimmed by 2 bases and J by 8 bases, 6 bases remained unmatched. This CDR3 has 13 residues. The CDR3 here is CASSVLRGSGYTF. Here the CDR3 DNA reads TGTGCCAGCAGCGTCCTCAGGGGGAGCGGCTACACCTTC.

This clonotype was counted ten times or more. The rearrangement joins TRBV29-1 to TRBJ2-1, with D possibly called TRBD1 or TRBD2 (5 bases each). The germline V and J ends were trimmed by 3 bases and 4 bases, with 19 bases remaining between them. CDR1 and CDR2 (germline): SQVTM, ANQGSEA. The CDR3 covers 16 residues. The CDR3, as DNA: TGCAGCGTTGAGGCGGGTTTGGGGCCGGGGTACAATGAGCAGTTCTTC. Residues: CSVEAGLGPGYNEQFF.